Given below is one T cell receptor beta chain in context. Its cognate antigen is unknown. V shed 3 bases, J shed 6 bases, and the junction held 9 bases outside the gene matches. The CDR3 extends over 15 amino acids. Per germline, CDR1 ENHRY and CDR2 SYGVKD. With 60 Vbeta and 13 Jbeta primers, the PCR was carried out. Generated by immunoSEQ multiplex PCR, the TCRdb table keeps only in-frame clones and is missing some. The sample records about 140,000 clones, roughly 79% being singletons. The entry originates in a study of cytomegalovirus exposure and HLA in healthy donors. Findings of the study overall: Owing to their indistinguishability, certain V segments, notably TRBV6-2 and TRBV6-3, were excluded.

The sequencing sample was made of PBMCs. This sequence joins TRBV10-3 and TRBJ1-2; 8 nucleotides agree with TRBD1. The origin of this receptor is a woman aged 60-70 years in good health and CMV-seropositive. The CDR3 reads CAISDWGQDADGYTF. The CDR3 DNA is TGTGCCATCAGTGATTGGGGACAGGACGCGGATGGCTACACCTTC.